This T cell receptor (beta chain) was sequenced in a study of Graves' ophthalmopathy and Graves' hyperthyroidism. The overall study: Researchers classed hyperthyroidism as stable given no ophthalmopathy within 18 months of follow-up. Study-wide results and caveats: Ophthalmopathy progression was predicted by the model at less than 71% sensitivity and under 75% specificity. Blood also held most thyroid clonotypes expanded above 0.001 frequency.

Per the germline V gene, CDR1 is MNHNY and CDR2 is SVGAGI (reference sequence). The junction had 6 bases not matched to a gene; V was cut back by 6 bases and J by 3 bases. The CDR3 is 16 residues long. Transcripts of RNA were the source for amplifying TCR beta CDR3 regions. After a first-round RT-PCR with HTBI primers, a second-round multiplex PCR was run. TCRdb called the multiplex PCR reads again in MiXCR, with one record for every CDR3 protein. The data hold over a million distinct CDR3 sequences, with 36% observed a single time. Exclusion applied to patients with other autoimmune diseases, uncontrolled infections, pregnancy or lactation. This clonotype has a handful of counts. Its antigen is as yet unknown.

This clonotype originated in an adult man with Graves' hyperthyroidism. The chain combines TRBV6-6 with TRBJ2-7, with TRBD2 matching over 15 bases. The specimen sequenced was peripheral blood or thyroid tissue (not recorded which). For the CDR3, the DNA is TGTGCCAGCAGCCCACCGGGACTAGCGGGAGGCTACGAGCAGTACTTC. Amino acid sequence: CASSPPGLAGGYEQYF.